The 28 T cell receptor beta chains in this list originate from one sample, sequenced in a study of CD8+CD57+ T cells in acquired aplastic anemia. Sequencing involved patients with CD8+CD57+ cell expansion previously shown by flow cytometry. Genomic DNA provided the template from which TCR beta VDJ and CDR3 profiles were obtained. TCRdb recomputed calls from the reads with MiXCR, one row per CDR3 protein. The table records roughly 280,000 distinct CDR3 sequences, about 50% of them present only once. What was sequenced was sorted CD4+, CD8+, or CD8+CD57+ T cells (not recorded which) from PBMCs. Receptors were obtained from a human donor with aplastic anemia.

The CDR3 DNA follows: TGTGCCAGTAGTGGGGACTCCCGGGGCGAGCAGTACTTC. Protein: CASSGDSRGEQYF. This chain connects TRBV19 to TRBJ2-7, with D possibly being TRBD2 (6 bases). From germline, CDR1 is LNHDA and CDR2 SQIVND (reference sequence). V was clipped by 5 bases and J by 6 bases, with 14 bases between them. CDR3 size: 13 residues.

A few counts support this clonotype. This chain connects TRBV27 to TRBJ2-1, with 11 bases identical to TRBD1. The V gene end was trimmed by 6 bases and the J gene end by 9 bases; junction bases not matched to a gene: 13. The CDR3 has 16 residues. Germline assignment: CDR1 MNHEY and CDR2 SMNVEV (reference sequence). The CDR3 region is CASRKPGQGEEGEQFF. The CDR3 nucleotides read TGTGCCAGCAGGAAACCGGGACAGGGGGAGGAAGGTGAGCAGTTCTTC.

CDR3 in amino acids: CASSVRGARETQYF. As DNA, the CDR3 is TGTGCCAGCAGCGTCCGGGGGGCGCGTGAGACCCAGTACTTC. V and J are TRBV9 and TRBJ2-5; D may be TRBD2 (7 bases). The ends were cut back, 2 bases at V and 5 bases at J, with 13 bases in the middle. The CDR3 covers 14 residues. Germline lookup yields CDR1 SGDLS and CDR2 YYNGEE.

This clonotype was detected ten times or more. The chain links TRBV10-2 to TRBJ2-5, with TRBD2 as a possible D gene (6 bases). CDR1 and CDR2 (germline): WSHSY, SAAADI. This CDR3 contains 14 residues. V was shortened by 8 bases and J by 5 bases, with 18 bases between the two germline ends. The CDR3: CASGGTLRAETQYF. The CDR3 nucleotides are TGCGCCAGCGGGGGGACTTTGAGGGCGGAGACCCAGTACTTC.

CDR3: CATSRGQNYGYTF. The CDR3 region has the DNA TGTGCCACCAGCAGAGGGCAGAATTATGGCTACACCTTC. The chain is built from TRBV15 and TRBJ1-2; no reliable D call. Germline V lookup: CDR1 LNHNV, CDR2 YYDKDF (reference sequence). Between the trimmed V and J ends, which lost 1 base and 5 bases, there was a span of 8 bases. The length of the CDR3 is 13 residues.

This chain joins TRBV9 and TRBJ1-1; no reliable D call. CDR3 length equals 15 residues. V was cut by 5 bases and J by 5 bases, with 19 bases left in between. Germline V gives CDR1 SGDLS, CDR2 YYNGEE. In DNA, the CDR3 is TGTGCCAGCAGTCGGACTGGAGAGGTGTGGACTGAAGCTTTCTTT. This gives the protein CASSRTGEVWTEAFF.

This clonotype was detected only once. The chain combines TRBV7-9 with TRBJ2-4; D is undetermined. Germline CDR1 is SEHNR and CDR2 is FQNEAQ (reference sequence). The CDR3 consists of 13 residues. Trimming left V 4 bases short and J 8 bases short, with 12 bases between. CDR3 protein: CASSWSEVDIQYF. The CDR3 bases are TGTGCCAGCAGCTGGTCAGAAGTAGACATTCAGTACTTC.

Points on this clonotype: The final CDR3 position lacks the conserved phenylalanine or tryptophan, pointing to a likely read error. The V call is TRBV2, the J call TRBJ1-2; TRBD1 aligns across 8 bases. CDR3 length: 13 amino acids. The V gene's germline CDR1 is SNHLY and CDR2 FYNNEI. The CDR3 region has the DNA TGTGCCTGCAGAGGGACAGGCAACTATGGCTACACCTCC. Translating gives CACRGTGNYGYTS.

This chain uses TRBV5-5 with TRBJ2-2, with 8 bases fitting TRBD1. The CDR3 sequence is 13 residues long. Per germline, CDR1 SGHKS and CDR2 YYEKEE (reference sequence). V trimming: 7 bases; J trimming: 8 bases; junction bases outside the gene matches: 7. The CDR3 nucleotides are TGTGCCAGCGGAGGCAGGGGGCTTGGGGAGCTGTTTTTT. It codes for CASGGRGLGELFF.

This clonotype is a singleton in its sample. V usage is TRBV5-6 and J usage is TRBJ2-1; tentative D call: TRBD2 (7 bases). In germline, CDR1 is SGHDT, CDR2 YYEEEE. The V end was cut by 5 bases, the J end by 9 bases, with 18 bases between. The CDR3 is 14 amino acids. CDR3: CASREGGGTAEQFF. CDR3 in DNA: TGTGCCAGCAGAGAGGGAGGGGGAACGGCTGAGCAGTTCTTC. Full variable domain (rest looked up from reference TRBV5-6 and TRBJ2-1): DAGVTQSPTHLIKTRGQQVTLRCSPKSGHDTVSWYQQALGQGPQFIFQYYEEEERQRGNFPDRFSGHQFPNYSSELNVNALLLGDSALYLCASREGGGTAEQFFGPGTRLTVL.

This clonotype was observed at least ten times. J is TRBJ1-3 and V is TRBV7-8, with D uncertain. Trimming removed 2 bases from V and 0 bases from J, with 8 bases in between. There are 15 residues in the CDR3. Germline V gene data show CDR1 as SGHVS and CDR2 as FQNEAQ. The CDR3 protein is CASSLYAVSGNTIYF. In DNA form, the CDR3 reads TGTGCCAGCAGCTTATATGCCGTCTCTGGAAACACCATATATTTT.

The V gene is TRBV7-4, the J gene TRBJ1-3; D remains unclear. CDR1 and CDR2 from the germline V gene are SGHVT and SQSDAQ. The CDR3 has 16 residues. Trimming removed 5 bases from V and 4 bases from J, with 18 bases in between. The CDR3 DNA follows: TGTGCCAGCAGCCAACGGCTAGGCGGGGAGGGAAACACCATATATTTT. Translating gives CASSQRLGGEGNTIYF.

Here the CDR3 reads CASSSRTGLNTEAFF. In nucleotides, the CDR3 is TGTGCCAGCAGCAGTAGGACAGGGTTGAACACTGAAGCTTTCTTT. The chain uses TRBV7-3 and TRBJ1-1, with 8 bases fitting TRBD1. V lost 5 bases, J lost 0 bases, and 5 bases stayed unmatched. Germline values: CDR1 SGHTA, CDR2 FQGTGA. CDR3 length: 15 amino acids.

This clonotype was recorded at least ten times. V gene TRBV3-1 combines with J gene TRBJ1-2; 8 bases are a match to TRBD1. This CDR3 comprises 14 residues. J lost 4 bases, V lost 4 bases, and 5 bases had no gene match. Germline assignment: CDR1 LGHDT and CDR2 YNNKEL (reference sequence). The CDR3 DNA reads as TGTGCCAGCAGCCCAGGGGGCTTGGGCTATGGCTACACCTTC. The encoded protein is CASSPGGLGYGYTF. Together with reference TRBV3-1 and TRBJ1-2, the CDR3 gives the full variable domain: DTAVSQTPKYLVTQMGNDKSIKCEQNLGHDTMYWYKQDSKKFLKIMFSYNNKELIINETVPNRFSPKSPDKAHLNLHINSLELGDSAVYFCASSPGGLGYGYTFGSGTRLTVV.

This chain uses TRBV7-3 with TRBJ1-2, with TRBD1 matching over 9 bases. Germline CDR1 reads SGHTA; CDR2 reads FQGTGA. Unmatched junction bases numbered 3, after V lost 5 bases and J lost 5 bases. The CDR3 is 13 residues long. CDR3: CASSVGQGYGYTF. In nucleotides, the CDR3 is TGTGCCAGCAGCGTGGGACAGGGATATGGCTACACCTTC. The variable domain in full, completed from reference TRBV7-3 and TRBJ1-2, reads GAGVSQTPSNKVTEKGKYVELRCDPISGHTALYWYRQSLGQGPEFLIYFQGTGAADDSGLPNDRFFAVRPEGSVSTLKIQRTERGDSAVYLCASSVGQGYGYTFGSGTRLTVV.

The chain carries TRBV11-3 and TRBJ1-2, with 7 bases identical to TRBD1. The CDR3 is 12 amino acids. V lost 4 bases, J lost 6 bases, and 2 bases stayed unmatched. Germline CDR1 reads SGHNT; CDR2 reads YENEEA. CDR3 region: CASSWTGHGYTF. Here the CDR3 DNA reads TGTGCCAGCAGCTGGACAGGTCATGGCTACACCTTC.

This clonotype has only one observation. This CDR3 fails to terminate in the conserved phenylalanine or tryptophan, so it likely reflects a read error. CDR3 protein: CANSNGQGIGYQPQHC. For the CDR3, the DNA is TGTGCCAACAGCAATGGACAGGGGATAGGCTATCAGCCCCAGCATTGT. The chain employs TRBV7-6 and TRBJ1-5; 9 positions agree with TRBD1. In germline, CDR1 is SGHVS, CDR2 FNYEAQ. The CDR3 extends over 16 amino acids.

The chain couples TRBV7-2 to TRBJ2-5; no definite D call. This CDR3 is built from 12 residues. CDR1 and CDR2 (germline): SGHTA, FQGNSA. V was pared by 0 bases and J by 5 bases, with 4 bases between. In DNA form, the CDR3 reads TGTGCCAGCAGCTTAGCGTTTGAGACCCAGTACTTC. Its protein is CASSLAFETQYF.

There are a few counts of this clonotype. The chain carries TRBV29-1 and TRBJ2-5; perhaps TRBD1 as D (5 bases). The ends were cut back, 5 bases at V and 13 bases at J, with 20 bases in the middle. CDR3 size: 12 residues. Germline assignment: CDR1 SQVTM and CDR2 ANQGSEA. The CDR3 sequence: CSVLNQGGTAYF. The CDR3 nucleotides read TGCAGCGTTCTTAACCAGGGCGGCACGGCGTACTTC.

The chain has TRBV7-3 and TRBJ2-1; the D call may be TRBD1 or TRBD2 (7 bases each). The CDR3 has 15 residues. Trimming took off 10 bases at V and 15 bases at J, with 31 bases between the two ends. The germline CDR1 and CDR2 sequences are SGHTA and FQGTGA. CDR3 sequence: CAKAGGREGGEQLFF. The CDR3 DNA sequence: TGTGCCAAAGCAGGGGGGAGGGAGGGGGGGGAGCAGTTGTTCTTC.

This clonotype was picked up a small number of times. One base away lies a much larger clone, so this may be a sequencing read error. The V and J genes are TRBV4-2 and TRBJ2-1; TRBD1 matches 9 bases. Germline CDR1 and CDR2: LGHNA and YNFKEQ. This CDR3 is built from 17 residues. DNA for the CDR3: TGTGCCAGCAGCCAAGGAATACAGGGGGCAGGGTACAATCAGCAGTTCTTC. Encoded protein: CASSQGIQGAGYNQQFF.

The chain joins TRBV5-1 to TRBJ1-1; 9 bases are a match to TRBD1. This CDR3 is 12 amino acids long. Germline V gene lookup returns CDR1 SGHRS and CDR2 YFSETQ. Trimming removed 3 bases from V and 8 bases from J; junction bases left unmatched: 2. The CDR3 is CASSWGTGEAFF. CDR3 in DNA: TGCGCCAGCAGCTGGGGGACAGGGGAAGCTTTCTTT.

This clonotype was picked up many times. V is TRBV6-6 and J is TRBJ1-3; 10 bases fit TRBD1. This CDR3 is 20 amino acids long. V shed 5 bases, J shed 0 bases, and the junction held 16 bases outside the gene matches. Germline loops: CDR1 MNHNY, CDR2 SVGAGI (reference sequence). The CDR3 sequence: CASSRDRGRLIPSSGNTIYF. The CDR3 bases are TGTGCCAGCAGTCGGGACAGGGGACGCCTAATCCCCAGCTCTGGAAACACCATATATTTT.

The V gene is TRBV20-1, the J gene TRBJ2-5; D is perhaps TRBD1 (6 bases). CDR3 length equals 13 residues. Germline CDR1 and CDR2: DFQATT and SNEGSKA (reference sequence). V was trimmed by 6 bases and J by 4 bases, leaving 15 bases between them. Here the CDR3 DNA reads TGCAGTGCACCTGGTATGACAGGAGAGACCCAGTACTTC. Its protein product is CSAPGMTGETQYF.

The gene calls are TRBV7-3 and TRBJ2-5; tentatively, D is TRBD1 or TRBD2 (5 bases each). The CDR3 loop spans 14 amino acids. Looked up from germline, CDR1 is SGHTA and CDR2 is FQGTGA. V gave up 3 bases and J gave up 5 bases, with 13 bases separating them. In DNA, the CDR3 is TGTGCCAGCAGCTTCGGGACGACGGGGGAGACCCAGTACTTC. It specifies CASSFGTTGETQYF.

The V and J genes are TRBV19 and TRBJ2-3; D not resolved. This CDR3 comprises 13 residues. Trimming cost V 3 bases and J 4 bases, with 8 bases left between them. CDR1 is LNHDA, CDR2 SQIVND, per germline (reference sequence). DNA for the CDR3: TGTGCCAGTAGTATGGGTATACCAGATACGCAGTATTTT. Amino acid sequence: CASSMGIPDTQYF.

This clonotype has a count of ten or more. V usage is TRBV11-3 and J usage is TRBJ1-1; 9 bases align to TRBD1. The CDR3 loop spans 13 amino acids. V was clipped by 5 bases and J by 6 bases; unmatched bases: 4. Germline assignment: CDR1 SGHNT and CDR2 YENEEA. The CDR3 spells CASSPRTGAEAFF. In DNA form, the CDR3 reads TGTGCCAGCAGCCCACGGACAGGGGCTGAAGCTTTCTTT.

The chain recombines TRBV11-2 with TRBJ2-5, with 9 bases fitting TRBD1. The CDR3 totals 15 residues. The trim removed 10 bases at V and 5 bases at J, leaving 14 bases unmatched. The germline CDR1 and CDR2 sequences are SGHAT and FQNNGV. The CDR3 reads CATSSVGTGSETQYF. CDR3 DNA: TGTGCCACTTCCTCAGTCGGGACAGGGAGCGAGACCCAGTACTTC.